This entry lists 8 T cell receptor beta chains sequenced from one sample in a study of cytomegalovirus exposure and HLA in healthy donors. Primers: 60 Vbeta forward and 13 Jbeta reverse. Assay used: immunoSEQ multiplex PCR; TCRdb lists only in-frame clones, some missing. The data contain 100,000 to 150,000 clones, roughly 83% of them seen just once; the ten biggest clones take up around 1.3%. The specimen was PBMCs. These receptors were taken from a girl aged 2 to 9 in good health and CMV-seronegative.

The chain uses TRBV2 and TRBJ2-3; TRBD2 agrees at 11 bases. The V gene's germline CDR1 is SNHLY and CDR2 FYNNEI. Trimming removed 9 bases from V and 1 base from J; junction bases left unmatched: 3. This CDR3 spans 14 amino acids. The CDR3 region is CARRLAGRTDTQYF. CDR3 nucleotides: TGTGCCAGAAGACTAGCGGGACGCACAGATACGCAGTATTTT.

The chain is built from TRBV4-1 and TRBJ2-7; 7 nucleotides match TRBD2. The CDR3 extends over 15 amino acids. The J segment lost 6 bases and the V segment lost 4 bases, leaving 12 bases of the junction unmatched. CDR1 and CDR2 (germline): MGHRA, YSYEKL. Here the CDR3 DNA reads TGCGCCAGCAGCCCGGGACTACGGGGACCGCTCGAGCAGTACTTC. Its protein product is CASSPGLRGPLEQYF.

This chain joins TRBV10-1 and TRBJ2-6; 7 nucleotides match TRBD2. J was trimmed by 0 bases and V by 8 bases; bases with no gene match: 7. Germline CDR1 is WNHNN and CDR2 is SYGVQD (reference sequence). CDR3 length: 16 amino acids. In DNA, the CDR3 is TGCGCCAGCGTCCGGGACTACCCCTCTGGGGCCAACGTCCTGACTTTC. It is translated as CASVRDYPSGANVLTF.

The genes are TRBV7-2 and TRBJ1-5, with no clear D. V was shortened by 3 bases and J by 5 bases, with 8 bases between the two germline ends. CDR1 SGHTA and CDR2 FQGNSA come from the germline V gene. The CDR3 totals 13 residues. CDR3 loop: CASSLTGDQPQHF. The CDR3 bases are TGTGCCAGCAGCTTGACCGGAGATCAGCCCCAGCATTTT.

This rearrangement joins TRBV9 to TRBJ2-7; D not resolved. This CDR3 is 12 amino acids long. From germline, CDR1 is SGDLS and CDR2 YYNGEE. Deletions cut 4 bases from V and 0 bases from J, with 5 bases between. The CDR3 DNA reads as TGTGCCAGCAGCCCGAGCTCCTACGAGCAGTACTTC. This encodes CASSPSSYEQYF.

The chain carries TRBV11-2 and TRBJ1-2, with D unclear. The germline V gene has CDR1 SGHAT and CDR2 FQNNGV. Trimming pared 0 bases from V and 3 bases from J, leaving 23 bases between. The CDR3 extends over 19 amino acids. The DNA for the CDR3 is TGTGCCAGCAGCTTAGATCATGTGGTTACTGCAGGCATGGACTATGGCTACACCTTC. Protein product: CASSLDHVVTAGMDYGYTF.

The chain has TRBV7-8 and TRBJ1-5, with 7 bases fitting TRBD1. V lost 2 bases to trimming and J lost 2 bases; unmatched junction nucleotides: 3. The CDR3 is 15 amino acids. Per germline, CDR1 SGHVS and CDR2 FQNEAQ. The CDR3 region is CASSLSGTGNQPQHF. The CDR3 coding sequence is TGTGCCAGCAGCTTATCCGGGACAGGCAATCAGCCCCAGCATTTT.

The chain carries TRBV28 and TRBJ2-7; 10 bases are a match to TRBD2. V shed 7 bases and J 7 bases; nucleotides not matched to a gene: 7. The germline V gene has CDR1 MDHEN and CDR2 SYDVKM. The CDR3 loop spans 13 amino acids. The CDR3 is CASTVRLAGEQYF. CDR3 in DNA: TGTGCCAGCACCGTCAGACTAGCGGGTGAGCAGTACTTC.